These T cell receptor beta chains were read from a single sample in a study of cytomegalovirus exposure and HLA in healthy donors. TCRdb keeps only in-frame clones here, not all; method: immunoSEQ multiplex PCR. The sample contains approximately 150,000 clones, 80% of which appear only once. The source material was PBMCs. These receptors came from a man aged 25 to 40 in good health and CMV-seronegative. CDR3s include the opening cysteine and the closing phenylalanine or tryptophan. A D gene is named only where the DNA matches it firmly. The size entry is marked missing in some rows and otherwise reads once, few, many or a size class.

D gene: TRBD2; clone size: few; J gene: TRBJ2-7; V gene: TRBV15; CDR3 DNA: TGTGCCACCAGCAGATCTAGCGGGGGGAACGAGCAGTACTTC; CDR3 protein: CATSRSSGGNEQYF
D gene: -; clone size: -; J gene: TRBJ1-1; V gene: TRBV29-1; CDR3 DNA: TGCAGCGTTGAAGATCTTTTGAACACTGAAGCTTTCTTT; CDR3 protein: CSVEDLLNTEAFF
D gene: TRBD1; clone size: -; J gene: TRBJ2-2; V gene: TRBV11-2; CDR3 DNA: TGTGCCAGCAGCTTAGTGGGTGAGGGGGCGGCGAACACCGGGGAGCTGTTTTTT; CDR3 protein: CASSLVGEGAANTGELFF
D gene: -; clone size: -; J gene: TRBJ1-1; V gene: TRBV7-8; CDR3 DNA: TGTGCCAGCAGCTTAGTCTTGCAGGGGACCACTGAAGCTTTCTTT; CDR3 protein: CASSLVLQGTTEAFF
D gene: TRBD1; clone size: -; J gene: TRBJ1-2; V gene: TRBV28; CDR3 DNA: TGTGCCAGCACTCCCGCCGGGACAGTCTATGGCTACACCTTC; CDR3 protein: CASTPAGTVYGYTF
D gene: -; clone size: -; J gene: TRBJ1-1; V gene: TRBV27; CDR3 DNA: TGTGCCAGCAGTTTATACGGGGACACTGAAGCTTTCTTT; CDR3 protein: CASSLYGDTEAFF
D gene: TRBD2; clone size: -; J gene: TRBJ2-3; V gene: TRBV2; CDR3 DNA: TGTGCCAGCAGCCCTGAGCGGGGGGAGTCAGATACGCAGTATTTT; CDR3 protein: CASSPERGESDTQYF
D gene: TRBD1; clone size: -; J gene: TRBJ1-3; V gene: TRBV5-4; CDR3 DNA: TGTGCCAGCAGCCAAACCGGGACAGGGGGGAGAAACACCATATATTTT; CDR3 protein: CASSQTGTGGRNTIYF
D gene: -; clone size: -; J gene: TRBJ1-3; V gene: TRBV18; CDR3 DNA: TGTGCCAGCTCCCCTACAGGAGGGCCTGGAAACACCATATATTTT; CDR3 protein: CASSPTGGPGNTIYF
D gene: TRBD1; clone size: -; J gene: TRBJ2-3; V gene: TRBV14; CDR3 DNA: TGTGCCAGCAGCCAGCGGGACAGGGGCACAGATACGCAGTATTTT; CDR3 protein: CASSQRDRGTDTQYF
D gene: -; clone size: -; J gene: TRBJ1-5; V gene: TRBV27; CDR3 DNA: TGTGCCAGCAGTACGGGGGAATATCAGCCCCAGCATTTT; CDR3 protein: CASSTGEYQPQHF
D gene: TRBD1; clone size: -; J gene: TRBJ2-2; V gene: TRBV27; CDR3 DNA: TGTGCCAGCAGTAAAGACAGGGTTGGAACCGGGGAGCTGTTTTTT; CDR3 protein: CASSKDRVGTGELFF
D gene: TRBD1; clone size: -; J gene: TRBJ1-5; V gene: TRBV7-2; CDR3 DNA: TGTGCCGGCAGCTCCACAGGGGGATTTTCGCCCCAGCATTTT; CDR3 protein: CAGSSTGGFSPQHF
D gene: -; clone size: -; J gene: TRBJ2-7; V gene: TRBV6-5; CDR3 DNA: TGTGCCAGCAGTTACCCACCCCGGGACTCCTCCTACGAGCAGTACTTC; CDR3 protein: CASSYPPRDSSYEQYF
D gene: TRBD1; clone size: -; J gene: TRBJ2-7; V gene: TRBV6-5; CDR3 DNA: TGTGCCAGCAGTAAAGACAGGGGGCCCTACGAGCAGTACTTC; CDR3 protein: CASSKDRGPYEQYF
D gene: TRBD1; clone size: -; J gene: TRBJ2-3; V gene: TRBV6-6; CDR3 DNA: TGTGCCAGCCGACGGACCGGGACAGGGGGGTCGGATACGCAGTATTTT; CDR3 protein: CASRRTGTGGSDTQYF
D gene: -; clone size: -; J gene: TRBJ2-5; V gene: TRBV4-2; CDR3 DNA: TGTGCCAGCAGCCAAGGACTACAAGAGACCCAGTACTTC; CDR3 protein: CASSQGLQETQYF
D gene: TRBD2; clone size: -; J gene: TRBJ2-1; V gene: TRBV7-9; CDR3 DNA: TGTTCCAGCAGCCCGACCGGGGGGGCCTACAATGAGCAGTTCTTC; CDR3 protein: CSSSPTGGAYNEQFF
D gene: TRBD1; clone size: few; J gene: TRBJ2-7; V gene: TRBV7-8; CDR3 DNA: TGTGCCAGCAGAATCGACAGGGCCCAGGAGCAGTACTTC; CDR3 protein: CASRIDRAQEQYF
D gene: -; clone size: -; J gene: TRBJ1-4; V gene: TRBV7-9; CDR3 DNA: TGTGCCACCCGGTCGGGGGGGACGGGTGAAAAACTGTTTTTT; CDR3 protein: CATRSGGTGEKLFF
D gene: -; clone size: -; J gene: TRBJ1-2; V gene: TRBV28; CDR3 DNA: TGTGCCACCCAGGGGTCCGGCTACACCTTC; CDR3 protein: CATQGSGYTF
D gene: -; clone size: -; J gene: TRBJ2-3; V gene: TRBV30; CDR3 DNA: TGTGCCTGGAGTGTACAGGACCGCGCTACGCAGTATTTT; CDR3 protein: CAWSVQDRATQYF
D gene: TRBD1; clone size: -; J gene: TRBJ1-2; V gene: TRBV6-5; CDR3 DNA: TGTGCCAGCAGTGCAGGGGGCGCCCGGAATGGCTACACCTTC; CDR3 protein: CASSAGGARNGYTF
D gene: -; clone size: -; J gene: TRBJ2-1; V gene: TRBV5-1; CDR3 DNA: TGCGCCAGCAGCCCCTCGGGGGCGGGGGTAACCAATGAGCAGTTCTTC; CDR3 protein: CASSPSGAGVTNEQFF
D gene: TRBD2; clone size: -; J gene: TRBJ2-1; V gene: TRBV19; CDR3 DNA: TGTGCCAGTAGTACCCTACTAGCGGGAGGGCTCAATGAGCAGTTCTTC; CDR3 protein: CASSTLLAGGLNEQFF
D gene: -; clone size: -; J gene: TRBJ2-7; V gene: TRBV7-8; CDR3 DNA: TGTGCCAGCAGCATCGACAGCTTCCAATCCTACGAGCAGTACTTC; CDR3 protein: CASSIDSFQSYEQYF
D gene: TRBD1; clone size: -; J gene: TRBJ1-5; V gene: TRBV6-6; CDR3 DNA: TGTGCCACCTACGGGACAGGGGGCAATCAGCCCCAGCATTTT; CDR3 protein: CATYGTGGNQPQHF
D gene: TRBD2; clone size: -; J gene: TRBJ2-1; V gene: TRBV4-3; CDR3 DNA: TGCGCCAGCAGCCAAGCCCCTAGCGGGAGCTCCTACAATGAGCAGTTCTTC; CDR3 protein: CASSQAPSGSSYNEQFF
D gene: -; clone size: -; J gene: TRBJ2-1; V gene: TRBV7-2; CDR3 DNA: TGTGCCAGCAGCTTAGACTCTCAGGGTTTACCCTACAATGAGCAGTTCTTC; CDR3 protein: CASSLDSQGLPYNEQFF
D gene: TRBD2; clone size: -; J gene: TRBJ2-1; V gene: TRBV13; CDR3 DNA: TGTGCCAGCAGCTTGTCCGGGACTACGCCCGGCTACAATGAGCAGTTCTTC; CDR3 protein: CASSLSGTTPGYNEQFF
D gene: TRBD2; clone size: -; J gene: TRBJ2-7; V gene: TRBV15; CDR3 DNA: TGTGCCACCAGCAGAGATATAGCGGGAGGCTCCTACGAGCAGTACTTC; CDR3 protein: CATSRDIAGGSYEQYF
D gene: -; clone size: -; J gene: TRBJ2-5; V gene: TRBV7-6; CDR3 DNA: TGTGCCAGCAGCCCACCCGGGGGTAGAGGGGAGACCCAGTACTTC; CDR3 protein: CASSPPGGRGETQYF
D gene: -; clone size: -; J gene: TRBJ1-1; V gene: TRBV11-1; CDR3 DNA: TGTGCCAGCAGCTTACAGGGGAACACTGAAGCTTTCTTT; CDR3 protein: CASSLQGNTEAFF
D gene: TRBD1; clone size: -; J gene: TRBJ1-2; V gene: TRBV6-4; CDR3 DNA: TGTGCCAGCAGTGAAGGGACAGGGAGTGGCTACACCTTC; CDR3 protein: CASSEGTGSGYTF
D gene: TRBD1; clone size: -; J gene: TRBJ2-7; V gene: TRBV5-8; CDR3 DNA: TGTGCCAGCAGCTCCATAGACAGGGCGAACGGGTACGAGCAGTACTTC; CDR3 protein: CASSSIDRANGYEQYF
D gene: -; clone size: -; J gene: TRBJ2-1; V gene: TRBV6-4; CDR3 DNA: TGTGCCAGCTCCTCGGGCAATGAGCAGTTCTTC; CDR3 protein: CASSSGNEQFF
D gene: TRBD1; clone size: -; J gene: TRBJ1-4; V gene: TRBV7-8; CDR3 DNA: TGTGCCAGCAGCTTAGAAGGGACAGCATTAAATGAAAAACTGTTTTTT; CDR3 protein: CASSLEGTALNEKLFF
D gene: -; clone size: -; J gene: TRBJ1-1; V gene: TRBV2; CDR3 DNA: TGTGCCAGCAGTGAATTAGGGGGTTCGGGTACTGAAGCTTTCTTT; CDR3 protein: CASSELGGSGTEAFF
D gene: TRBD1; clone size: once; J gene: TRBJ1-5; V gene: TRBV5-1; CDR3 DNA: TGCGCCAGCAGCCCGGGACAGGGAGAGAGCAATCAGCCCCAGCATTTT; CDR3 protein: CASSPGQGESNQPQHF